The clone carrying this T cell receptor beta chain is a singleton in its sample. Its antigen is not known. Every one of the donors was a Caucasian adult that lived in Nashville, Tennessee. These data come from a study of shared clonotypes between healthy human individuals. General study findings and limits: Clonotype sharing across donors was expected to vary with sequencing depth.

The CDR3 is 20 residues long. V was shortened by 0 bases and J by 0 bases, with 24 bases between the two germline ends. Per germline, CDR1 GTSNPN and CDR2 SVGIG (reference sequence). Assay used: immunoSEQ multiplex PCR; TCRdb lists only in-frame clones, some missing. This sample has about 320,000 clones, with around 86% found just once. The V gene is TRBV30, the J gene TRBJ1-5, with D hard to call. Source material: memory CD8+ T cells sorted from blood. Subset meaning: CD45RO+ cells pooled with CCR7-negative TemRA cells. The TCR comes from a man between 18 and 29 years old in good health. The CDR3 sequence: CAWSVFPISESRISNQPQHF. CDR3 coding DNA: TGTGCCTGGAGTGTATTTCCCATTTCCGAAAGCCGGATTAGCAATCAGCCCCAGCATTTT.